The rows below give T cell receptor beta chains drawn from one sample of a study of blood T cell repertoires in COVID-19. Sequencing used immunoSEQ multiplex PCR; TCRdb keeps in-frame clones, though not all of them. The table records 130,000 or so clones, 85% to 90% of them present only once. The sample was peripheral blood. The receptors originated from a man in his 70s with active or convalescent COVID-19. Both conserved end residues are part of each CDR3.

V	J	CDR3
TRBV5-1	TRBJ2-1	CASSLGSSSYNEQFF
TRBV5-1	TRBJ2-5	CASRDPGLGTFQETQYF
TRBV21-1	TRBJ2-2	CASGGIDPGTGELFF
TRBV6-1	TRBJ1-5	CASSETGQGPYQPQHF
TRBV7-9	TRBJ1-2	CASSPPQGSRGYTF
TRBV14	TRBJ1-1	CASSQDIRATEAFF
TRBV11-3	TRBJ2-6	CASSLGQAFGGANVLTF
TRBV13	TRBJ1-6	CASSLRGTGENSPLHF
TRBV12-3/TRBV12-4	TRBJ2-7	CASRRAGGAQYF
TRBV10-3	TRBJ2-2	CAISETANTGELFF
TRBV6-5	TRBJ1-6	CASSSSTGGANSPLHF
TRBV27	TRBJ1-1	CASRILDRMNTEAFF
TRBV5-6	TRBJ1-5	CASSYQGVGNQPQHF
TRBV18	TRBJ1-1	CASSPRGVTNTEAFF
TRBV27	TRBJ1-2	CASTTTLQGNYGYTF
TRBV27	TRBJ2-3	CASATGHGTDTQYF
TRBV28	TRBJ2-7	CASSRGTGGPYEQYF
TRBV19	TRBJ1-5	CASTGRGVGQPQHF
TRBV5-4	TRBJ1-5	CASSFGGGGSSNQPQHF
TRBV28	TRBJ2-4	CASSALTGGAKNIQYF
TRBV2	TRBJ2-3	CASSEGDRDTDTQYF
TRBV15	TRBJ2-1	CATSRVGGGDSEQFF
TRBV18	TRBJ2-7	CASSPRGTYEQYF
TRBV19	TRBJ1-3	CASSSPEDSGNTIYF
TRBV28	TRBJ1-4	CAIGGGQGREKLFF
TRBV27	TRBJ2-5	CASSAGSGGETQYF
TRBV5-4	TRBJ1-4	CASSRGQGNEKLFF
TRBV28	TRBJ1-1	CASSPLGQGKGTEAFF
TRBV18	TRBJ2-7	CASSPPGQGGSYEQYF
TRBV20-1	TRBJ2-3	CSASFRDLGTDTQYF
TRBV29-1	TRBJ2-2	CSVPRGERVGELFF
TRBV11-2	TRBJ1-2	CASSPPTGVGYTF
TRBV24-1	TRBJ2-3	CATSLTSGSSDTQYF
TRBV10-3	TRBJ2-2	CAISGGQGPGELFF
TRBV2	TRBJ2-5	CASRGGQETQYF
TRBV2	TRBJ2-1	CASRETSGRLDNEQFF